This T cell receptor (beta chain) stems from a study of Graves' ophthalmopathy and Graves' hyperthyroidism (dated by TCRdb to 2016 to 2019). About the study as a whole: Peripheral blood samples were taken at the time of initial diagnosis, before any treatment was given. The study used TCR beta repertoire signatures to distinguish Graves' ophthalmopathy from Graves' hyperthyroidism and to predict progression to ophthalmopathy. In total, 135 blood samples were TCR-sequenced: fewer than 50 ophthalmopathy, approximately 75 hyperthyroidism and some 17 hyperthyroidism-to-ophthalmopathy patients. To explore V-J signatures that distinguish ophthalmopathy from hyperthyroidism, a discovery set of roughly 98 patients was enrolled, made up of around 40 with ophthalmopathy and 57 with stable hyperthyroidism. For independent validation, a separate cohort was made up of 18 to 20 hyperthyroidism patients plus 17 patients who later progressed from hyperthyroidism to ophthalmopathy. In a handful of hyperthyroidism patients, the T-cell repertoire of thyroid tissue was compared with the T-cell repertoire of blood. Following sample collection, hyperthyroidism patients were given methimazole at a starting dose of 30 mg daily, and ophthalmopathy patients were given high-dose intravenous methylprednisolone. The 100 discovery patients were divided at random into training and test sets in a 7:3 ratio.

Taken from cysteine to phenylalanine, the CDR3 has 13 residues. Just CDR3 DNA is preserved here, 39 bases in frame from base 1. V is cut by 4 bases and J by 4 bases, and the space between the germline ends is 10 bases. The CDR1 and CDR2 encoded by the germline V gene are MGHRA and YSYEKL. Beyond this particular receptor, the publication reports: Most of the expanded thyroid clonotypes with a frequency above 0.001 were also detected in blood, and it was suggested that the thyroid immune response may be reflected by blood repertoires. The 13-signature model separated ophthalmopathy from stable hyperthyroidism with roughly 90% sensitivity and approximately 83% specificity in cross-validation, and 80%/75% in the test set. In validation, the model predicted ophthalmopathy progression with about 71% sensitivity and roughly 72% specificity; around twelve predicted patients were CT-confirmed with GO in a median of around 6.5 months. No statistical method was used to predetermine the sample size, and group allocation was not hidden from the investigators.

Stable hyperthyroidism was defined as no progression to ophthalmopathy within 18 months of follow-up. Hyperthyroidism patients were newly diagnosed, were aged 18 to 65 years, and had a disease duration under 2 months. Patients with other autoimmune diseases, uncontrolled infections, pregnancy or lactation were excluded from the study. Clinical symptoms, serum thyroxine, TRAb, thyroid ultrasound and orbital computed tomography were used for diagnosis. Using Ficoll-Paque density gradient centrifugation, PBMCs were isolated from 9.5 to 10 ml of fresh peripheral blood. Trizol reagent was used to extract the total RNA, and its quality was then checked on an Agilent 2100 Bioanalyzer. For repertoire sequencing, the TCR beta CDR3 regions were amplified from RNA transcripts. The first round was an RT-PCR using HTBI primers with the Qiagen OneStep RT-PCR kit, and this first round was followed by a second-round multiplex PCR, then size selection and purification. Libraries were sequenced on an Illumina HiSeq2000 using paired-end 100 bp reads. The paper's data handling went like this. Reads were processed with SOAPnuke, discarding reads with adapters, uncalled bases, mean Phred below 15, or no exact constant-primer or identifier match. High-quality paired reads were merged with COPE v1.2.5. Unique nucleotide sequences were defined as clonotypes and aligned to IMGT TRB V, D and J references using MiTCR v1.1. The analysis was limited to V-J combinations with a frequency above 0.0001, which together covered 99% to 99.2% of the repertoires. For each V-J combination, a TCR clonal expansion and chaos score was defined as the ratio of F50 clonal expansion to chaos observed in the TCRdist matrix. Features were reduced by Welch's t-statistics and random forest to over 10 V-J combinations, which fed a naive Bayes classifier. Thyroid-blood repertoire similarity was quantified with the Morisita-Horn index. TCRdb applied fastp at Q25 and MiXCR to the public reads, then kept only in-frame beta chains. Each record represents a unique CDR3 protein, reported with the most common genes and DNA among its rows. These V and J calls rely on TCRdb rather than the paper's analysis. This sample lists approximately 410,000 distinct CDR3 sequences; 15% to 17% were detected once. The ten most abundant clones make up around 7% of the sample.

In its sample, this clonotype was seen once. Its antigen remains unidentified. The sample holds no much larger clone one base away, and base qualities are not on file. Just one read gives weak support. The TCR sequence derives from a woman aged 18-35 years with stable Graves' hyperthyroidism. Donor details come from another sample of the same person, matched by shared clones. The sequence joins TRBV4-1 to TRBJ1-1, with TRBD1 perhaps the D gene, on 6 matching bases. The sample consisted of peripheral blood. In nucleotides, the sequence is TGCGCCAGCAGCCCCCAGGGGAGCACTGAAGCTTTCTTT. The translation is CASSPQGSTEAFF.